This is a list of T cell receptor beta chains from one sample in a study of CXCR3-negative and CXCR3-positive naive CD8 T cells. TCRdb reprocessed the 5' RACE reads and stores each CDR3 protein as one record, lacking DNA. The sample totals some 150,000 distinct CDR3 sequences; its top ten clones hold 0.41%. The sequencing sample was made of naive CXCR3+ CD8+ T cells from blood. Receptors originate from a human donor in good health. Some clones in this sample may be carry-over from other donors' samples. Both conserved end residues are part of each CDR3. Fields, in order: V gene, J gene, CDR3 length, CDR3 protein.

>TRBV7-9|TRBJ1-1|14
CASSAQGLNTEAFF
>TRBV5-1|TRBJ2-1|13
CASREDSYNEQFF
>TRBV6-2/TRBV6-3|TRBJ2-2|16
CASSYSIGGLIGELFF
>TRBV11-2|TRBJ1-6|13
CASSLGRGSPLHF
>TRBV2|TRBJ2-7|15
CASSEVHSQRYEQYF
>TRBV27|TRBJ1-1|15
CASRGTRRPYTEAFF
>TRBV7-6|TRBJ2-2|13
CASTTKNTGELFF
>TRBV19|TRBJ2-7|15
CASSHAGTGNYEQYF
>TRBV6-4|TRBJ2-7|19
CASSDSGSGDSGSKDEQYF
>TRBV18|TRBJ1-1|14
CASSPTGPSTEAFF
>TRBV20-1|TRBJ2-1|13
CSAKPGLADEQFF
>TRBV6-5|TRBJ2-7|15
CASRPGTGASYEQYF
>TRBV27|TRBJ2-7|14
CASSFSGRAYEQYF
>TRBV7-8|TRBJ2-7|14
CASTDRVSSSEQYF
>TRBV7-3|TRBJ1-5|18
CASSSNPGRVTGTQPQHF
>TRBV9|TRBJ1-1|14
CASSVASGGTEAFF
>TRBV16|TRBJ1-3|15
CASSQSVPSGNTIYF
>TRBV29-1|TRBJ1-3|15
CSVEVRRQGLNTIYF
>TRBV21-1|TRBJ1-1|17
CVSSPDKWGRGNTEAFF
>TRBV7-8|TRBJ2-7|17
CASSLRAIGDNSYEQYF
>TRBV7-8|TRBJ2-1|17
CASSMTSGGRLYNEQFF
>TRBV4-3|TRBJ2-1|16
CASSQDWDRGGNEKFF
>TRBV4-3|TRBJ2-7|19
CASSQDMGRGRGGSYEQYF
>TRBV29-1|TRBJ2-3|16
CSVEDLEESSTDTQYF
>TRBV7-9|TRBJ1-5|14
CASSSGEFEWPQHF